This T cell receptor (beta chain) was sequenced in a study of T cells in Graves' hyperthyroidism and ophthalmopathy. About the study: At initial diagnosis, before any treatment had begun, peripheral blood was obtained.

TCR beta CDR3 sequences were amplified from RNA transcripts. The HTBI primer set was used in a first-round RT-PCR of the TCR CDR3. TCRdb passed the multiplex PCR reads through MiXCR, listing each CDR3 protein once. The sample lists around 800,000 distinct CDR3 sequences; around 39% were seen once. Germline V gene lookup returns CDR1 SQVTM and CDR2 ANQGSEA. The V end lost 7 bases, the J end lost 5 bases, and 17 bases lay between the germline ends. The CDR3 consists of 14 residues. The study defined stable Graves' hyperthyroidism as no ophthalmopathy progression within 18 months. Pregnant or lactating patients were excluded, as were those with uncontrolled infection or other autoimmune disease.

This chain connects TRBV29-1 to TRBJ2-2; D may be TRBD2 (5 bases). This receptor was obtained from a man aged 18 to 30 with Graves' hyperthyroidism. The sequenced material came from blood. CDR3: CSAPPRATTGELFF. The CDR3 DNA reads as TGCAGCGCACCCCCGAGGGCAACAACCGGGGAGCTGTTTTTT.